This passage covers 21 T cell receptor beta chains from one sample sequenced in a study of T cell responses to AZD1222 COVID-19 vaccine. The protocol was immunoSEQ multiplex PCR, while the TCRdb copy is restricted to in-frame clones and leaves out a portion. The data contain around 130,000 clones, about 93% of them seen just once; the ten biggest clones take up around 5.4%. Sequencing was performed on peripheral blood, taken on day 0 of AZD1222 vaccination. The receptors shown here come from an adult in good health.

V gene TRBV30 combines with J gene TRBJ2-7, with D hard to call. V dropped 2 bases and J dropped 3 bases, with 5 bases sitting between them. Germline V gives CDR1 GTSNPN, CDR2 SVGIG (reference sequence). The length of the CDR3 is 11 residues. DNA of the CDR3: TGTGCCTGGAGTAAAGGCTACGAGCAGTACTTC. Residues: CAWSKGYEQYF.

This clone was seen a single time. The V and J genes are TRBV2 and TRBJ1-2; a possible D gene is TRBD1 (5 bases). The CDR3 is 14 residues long. Germline V CDR1 and CDR2: SNHLY, FYNNEI. V was cut by 3 bases and J by 7 bases, with 15 bases left in between. As DNA, the CDR3 is TGTGCCAGCAGTGACGGGGCTACACCGGCTGGCTACACCTTC. Residues: CASSDGATPAGYTF. The full variable domain, completed using reference TRBV2 and TRBJ1-2, is EPEVTQTPSHQVTQMGQEVILRCVPISNHLYFYWYRQILGQKVEFLVSFYNNEISEKSEIFDDQFSVERPDGSNFTLKIRSTKLEDSAMYFCASSDGATPAGYTFGSGTRLTVV.

The J gene is TRBJ1-1, the V gene TRBV11-2; 8 nucleotides align to TRBD1. Losses at the gene ends were 5 bases for V and 7 bases for J; bases not matched to a gene: 0. CDR3 size: 11 residues. CDR1 and CDR2 (germline): SGHAT, FQNNGV. This chain's CDR3 is CASSDRGEAFF. The CDR3 nucleotides are TGTGCCAGCAGCGACAGGGGTGAAGCTTTCTTT.

This chain connects TRBV9 to TRBJ1-3; no clear D. V lost 4 bases and J 1 base, leaving 12 bases between the germline ends. The CDR3 sequence is 15 residues long. CDR1 and CDR2 from the germline V gene are SGDLS and YYNGEE. The CDR3 DNA sequence: TGTGCCAGCAGCACGTCCTCCGGGTCTGGAAACACCATATATTTT. Encoded protein: CASSTSSGSGNTIYF.

The rearrangement joins TRBV28 to TRBJ1-1; D remains ambiguous. CDR1 is MDHEN and CDR2 is SYDVKM in the germline V gene. With 3 bases removed from V and 3 bases from J, the gap between germline ends came to 8 bases. This CDR3 is 13 amino acids long. CDR3 loop: CASSLRSYTEAFF. DNA for the CDR3: TGTGCCAGCAGTTTGAGGTCTTACACTGAAGCTTTCTTT.

The chain carries TRBV2 and TRBJ2-5, with 8 bases that match TRBD2. The CDR3 has 15 residues. From germline, CDR1 is SNHLY and CDR2 FYNNEI. V was pared by 8 bases and J by 1 base, with 9 bases of the junction left unmatched. The CDR3 loop is CASCFPSGGQETQYF. CDR3 nucleotides: TGTGCCAGCTGCTTCCCGAGCGGGGGCCAAGAGACCCAGTACTTC.

The table lists this clone with a few counts. The chain uses TRBV7-8 and TRBJ1-1; D not certain. Between the trimmed V and J ends, which lost 9 bases and 6 bases, there was a span of 20 bases. Germline-derived CDR1 and CDR2 are SGHVS and FQNEAQ. This CDR3 region has 14 residues. CDR3 nucleotides: TGTGCCAGTAGGTGGACGGACTATACCCCTGAAGCTTTCTTT. Its protein product is CASRWTDYTPEAFF.

The chain has TRBV6-5 and TRBJ2-7; perhaps D is TRBD1 or TRBD2 (5 bases each). V was shortened by 10 bases and J by 3 bases, with 19 bases between the two germline ends. The V gene's germline CDR1 is MNHEY and CDR2 SVGAGI. This CDR3 is built from 14 residues. The CDR3 bases are TGTGCCACCCCGAAGGCGAGGGGCAGCTACGAGCAGTACTTC. Translating it yields CATPKARGSYEQYF.

The chain is built from TRBV6-5 and TRBJ1-1, with a weak D call TRBD1 (5 bases). The CDR3 totals 11 residues. Germline V gives CDR1 MNHEY, CDR2 SVGAGI. Deletions cut 8 bases from V and 4 bases from J, with 8 bases between. The CDR3 DNA follows: TGTGCCAGCCCCCAGGGCACTGAAGCTTTCTTT. This encodes CASPQGTEAFF.

The chain carries TRBV18 and TRBJ2-1; perhaps TRBD2 as D (6 bases). V dropped 8 bases and J dropped 9 bases, with 20 bases sitting between them. Germline assignment: CDR1 KGHSH and CDR2 LQKENI. The CDR3 is 14 amino acids. In nucleotides, the CDR3 is TGTGCCAGCCGGTGGGGAGGCCTACGAGGTGAGCAGTTCTTC. Protein product: CASRWGGLRGEQFF.

The J gene is TRBJ2-2, the V gene TRBV24-1; D unresolved. Germline CDR1 is KGHDR and CDR2 is SFDVKD. V was pared by 5 bases and J by 0 bases, with 6 bases between. The CDR3 spans 14 residues. CDR3 sequence reads: CATSVGANTGELFF. CDR3 nucleotides: TGTGCCACCAGTGTTGGGGCGAACACCGGGGAGCTGTTTTTT.

V gene TRBV5-4 combines with J gene TRBJ1-2, with D perhaps matching TRBD1 (6 bases). V lost 4 bases to trimming and J lost 1 base, with 17 bases between them. Germline loops: CDR1 SGHNT, CDR2 YYREEE (reference sequence). The CDR3 is made up of 16 amino acids. The CDR3 loop reads CASSLRTVALNYGYTF. Written as DNA, the CDR3 is TGTGCCAGCAGCCTACGGACAGTTGCCCTTAACTATGGCTACACCTTC.

Only a few counts were recorded for this clone. This chain joins TRBV20-1 and TRBJ2-5; D is undetermined. Trimming pared 2 bases from V and 0 bases from J, leaving 1 base between. This CDR3 spans 11 amino acids. Germline V gene sequence: CDR1 DFQATT, CDR2 SNEGSKA (reference sequence). CDR3 amino acids: CSARNQETQYF. The CDR3 nucleotides read TGCAGTGCTAGAAACCAAGAGACCCAGTACTTC.

The CDR3 is CASRTLQNTEAFF. In nucleotides, the CDR3 is TGTGCCAGCAGAACGCTACAGAACACTGAAGCTTTCTTT. The V gene is TRBV12-3 or TRBV12-4, the J gene TRBJ1-1; D is ambiguous. V lost 6 bases and J 1 base, leaving 9 bases between the germline ends. The CDR3 spans 13 residues.

For the CDR3, the DNA is TGTGCCAGCAGCTCCAGGAAGGGGGGCACAGATACGCAGTATTTT. It yields the protein CASSSRKGGTDTQYF. V is TRBV7-3 and J is TRBJ2-3; perhaps TRBD1 as D (6 bases). CDR1 is SGHTA, CDR2 FQGTGA, per germline. This CDR3 contains 15 residues. The V gene lost 4 bases and the J gene lost 1 base, with 12 bases spanning the gap.

The gene calls are TRBV11-3 and TRBJ2-1, with D unresolved. Germline CDR1 is SGHNT and CDR2 is YENEEA. The CDR3 is 16 amino acids. Trimming stripped 5 bases from V and 0 bases from J, with 14 bases between. The CDR3 DNA follows: TGTGCCAGCAGCGCCCCCGGGCCGACCTCCTACAATGAGCAGTTCTTC. This encodes CASSAPGPTSYNEQFF.

This rearrangement joins TRBV5-1 to TRBJ2-1; TRBD2 matches 7 bases. Germline lookup yields CDR1 SGHRS and CDR2 YFSETQ. The V gene end was trimmed by 4 bases and the J gene end by 7 bases; junction bases not matched to a gene: 8. The CDR3 contains 14 residues. The CDR3: CASSRGLDMNEQFF. The CDR3 coding sequence is TGCGCCAGCAGCCGAGGACTAGATATGAATGAGCAGTTCTTC.

The V and J genes are TRBV6-6 and TRBJ2-7, with 11 bases aligning to TRBD2. The V gene's germline CDR1 is MNHNY and CDR2 SVGAGI (reference sequence). V dropped 3 bases and J dropped 4; count of bases not matched to a gene: 5. The CDR3 covers 15 residues. As DNA, the CDR3 is TGTGCCAGCAGTTATACTAGCGGGAGTGGGTACGAGCAGTACTTC. It yields the protein CASSYTSGSGYEQYF.

The chain links TRBV9 to TRBJ2-1; 9 bases are a match to TRBD2. The germline CDR1 and CDR2 sequences are SGDLS and YYNGEE. The CDR3 sequence is 17 residues long. Germline trimming cut 3 bases from V and 4 bases from J; bases unmatched to any gene: 11. The CDR3 region has the DNA TGTGCCAGCAGCGGTACCCTCTTAGCGGGGGTGTACAATGAGCAGTTCTTC. As protein: CASSGTLLAGVYNEQFF.

The chain is built from TRBV2 and TRBJ2-2, with D perhaps TRBD2 (5 bases). The germline CDR1 and CDR2 sequences are SNHLY and FYNNEI. The CDR3 sequence is 14 residues long. Trimming left V 6 bases short and J 0 bases short, with 8 bases between. In nucleotides, the CDR3 is TGTGCCAGCAGAGGCGGGTCGAACACCGGGGAGCTGTTTTTT. This encodes CASRGGSNTGELFF.

This clone was picked up one time. V and J are TRBV30 and TRBJ1-4; 10 bases align to TRBD1. The length of the CDR3 is 15 residues. CDR1 GTSNPN and CDR2 SVGIG come from the germline V gene (reference sequence). Germline trimming cut 8 bases from V and 0 bases from J; bases unmatched to any gene: 6. CDR3 region: CARAGTGATNEKLFF. Written as DNA, the CDR3 is TGTGCCAGAGCCGGGACAGGGGCAACTAATGAAAAACTGTTTTTT.